The text below deals with one T cell receptor (beta chain). The data stem from a study of cytomegalovirus exposure and HLA in healthy donors. Healthy people donating bone marrow made up the donors. Amplification used 60 Vbeta primers and 13 Jbeta primers. Clones were read by immunoSEQ multiplex PCR, and TCRdb kept only the in-frame ones, dropping some. This listing includes about 130,000 clones. Germline V gene sequence: CDR1 SGHVS, CDR2 FQNEAQ. Trimming removed 4 bases from V and 5 bases from J, with 20 bases in between. This CDR3 spans 16 amino acids. The sequencing sample was made of PBMCs. J is TRBJ2-5 and V is TRBV7-8; D is possibly TRBD2 (6 bases). The sequence was collected from a young man in good health and CMV-seronegative. DNA for the CDR3: TGTGCCAGCAGCTACACCGGGGCGGGGCGCGGGGAGACCCAGTACTTC. It encodes CASSYTGAGRGETQYF.